This paragraph covers one T cell receptor beta chain sequence. Its antigen is not identified. The data derive from a study of blood T cells in healthy people across ages. Regarding the study as a whole: Significant beta diversity loss was already apparent by age approximately 38, declining roughly linearly.

PCR was performed a second time for roughly 7 to 12 cycles using a sample-barcoded 5' primer and a J-beta primer mix. The template-switch adaptor was a 5' adaptor with 12 random nucleotides. It tagged each cDNA molecule. TCRdb redid the calling of the 5' RACE reads with MiXCR, one entry per CDR3 protein. The table lists over 1.5 million distinct CDR3 sequences, around half of them singletons. Each sample used at least 7 million PBMCs. Trimming left V 3 bases short and J 3 bases short, with 15 bases between. The CDR3 length is 15 residues. Germline assignment: CDR1 MDHEN and CDR2 SYDVKM. The material sequenced was blood. The source is a woman aged 35 to 49 in good health. The chain recombines TRBV28 with TRBJ2-7; TRBD2 might be the D (5 bases). Here the CDR3 reads CASSFPASGNYEQYF. Written as DNA, the CDR3 is TGTGCCAGCAGTTTCCCGGCCAGCGGAAACTACGAGCAGTACTTC. The variable domain in full, with the rest retrieved from reference TRBV28 and TRBJ2-7, is DVKVTQSSRYLVKRTGEKVFLECVQDMDHENMFWYRQDPGLGLRLIYFSYDVKMKEKGDIPEGYSVSREKKERFSLILESASTNQTSMYLCASSFPASGNYEQYFGPGTRLTVT.